This TCR beta chain is from a study of technical replicates of blood from a handful of donors. The data were produced by immunoSEQ multiplex PCR, yet TCRdb's version contains in-frame clones alone and is incomplete. The repertoire consists of roughly 72,000 clones, with over 90% occurring once and the leading ten covering about 0.38%. The CDR3 covers 14 residues. The ends were cut back, 1 base at V and 7 bases at J, with 11 bases in the middle. Germline CDR1 SEHNR, CDR2 FQNEAQ (reference sequence). The chain combines TRBV7-9 with TRBJ2-1; D is unclear. The receptor's source is a human donor in good health. The material sequenced was T cells isolated from PBMCs. In DNA, the CDR3 is TGTGCCAGCAGCTTAGAATTAGTATGGAATGAGCAGTTCTTC. Amino acid sequence: CASSLELVWNEQFF.